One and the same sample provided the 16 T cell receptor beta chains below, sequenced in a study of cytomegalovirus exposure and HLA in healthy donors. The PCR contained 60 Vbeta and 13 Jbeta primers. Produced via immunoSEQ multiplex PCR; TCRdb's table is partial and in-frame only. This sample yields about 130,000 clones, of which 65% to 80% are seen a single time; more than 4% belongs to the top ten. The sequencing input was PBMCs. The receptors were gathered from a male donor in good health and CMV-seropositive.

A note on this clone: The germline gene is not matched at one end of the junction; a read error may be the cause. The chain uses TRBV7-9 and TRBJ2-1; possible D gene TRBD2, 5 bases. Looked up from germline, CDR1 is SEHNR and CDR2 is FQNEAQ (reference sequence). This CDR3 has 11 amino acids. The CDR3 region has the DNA TGTTCCAGCAGCTTAGGACTGGAGCAGTTCTTC. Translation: CSSSLGLEQFF.

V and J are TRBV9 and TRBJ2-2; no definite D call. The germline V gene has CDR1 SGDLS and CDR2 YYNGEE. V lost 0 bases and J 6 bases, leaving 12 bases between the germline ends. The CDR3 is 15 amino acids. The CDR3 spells CASSVDPRGAGELFF. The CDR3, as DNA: TGTGCCAGCAGCGTAGACCCTCGAGGCGCCGGGGAGCTGTTTTTT.

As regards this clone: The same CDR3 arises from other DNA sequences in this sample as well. CDR3 protein: CASSLVQTGGWNSPLHF. The DNA for the CDR3 is TGTGCCAGCAGCTTAGTCCAAACAGGGGGTTGGAATTCACCCCTCCACTTT. The chain employs TRBV7-2 and TRBJ1-6; 8 positions agree with TRBD1. The length of the CDR3 is 17 residues. V was clipped by 1 base and J by 7 bases; unmatched bases: 9. Germline assignment: CDR1 SGHTA and CDR2 FQGNSA.

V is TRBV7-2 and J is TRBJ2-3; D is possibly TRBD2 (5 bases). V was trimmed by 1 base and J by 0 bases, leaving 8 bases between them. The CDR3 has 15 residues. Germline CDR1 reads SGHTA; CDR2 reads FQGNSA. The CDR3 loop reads CASSLVGSSTDTQYF. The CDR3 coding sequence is TGTGCCAGCAGCTTAGTTGGGAGTAGCACAGATACGCAGTATTTT.

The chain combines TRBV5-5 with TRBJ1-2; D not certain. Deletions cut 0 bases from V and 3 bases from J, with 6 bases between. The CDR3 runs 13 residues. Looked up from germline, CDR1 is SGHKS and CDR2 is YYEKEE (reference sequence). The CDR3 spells CASSLVVDYGYTF. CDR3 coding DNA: TGTGCCAGCAGCTTGGTAGTGGACTATGGCTACACCTTC.

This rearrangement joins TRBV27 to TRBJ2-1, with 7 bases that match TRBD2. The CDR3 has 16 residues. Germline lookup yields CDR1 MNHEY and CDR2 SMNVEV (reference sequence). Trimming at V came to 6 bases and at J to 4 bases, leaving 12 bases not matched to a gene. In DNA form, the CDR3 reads TGTGCCAGCAGCCCCCCGGGTAGCGGGTCTTACAATGAGCAGTTCTTC. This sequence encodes CASSPPGSGSYNEQFF.

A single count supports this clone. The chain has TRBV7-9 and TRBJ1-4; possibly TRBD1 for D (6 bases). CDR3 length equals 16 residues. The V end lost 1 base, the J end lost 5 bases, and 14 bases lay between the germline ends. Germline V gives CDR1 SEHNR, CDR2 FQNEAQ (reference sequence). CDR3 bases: TGTGCCAGCAGCTTAGTAGGGGGGGCAGAGAATGAAAAACTGTTTTTT. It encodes CASSLVGGAENEKLFF.

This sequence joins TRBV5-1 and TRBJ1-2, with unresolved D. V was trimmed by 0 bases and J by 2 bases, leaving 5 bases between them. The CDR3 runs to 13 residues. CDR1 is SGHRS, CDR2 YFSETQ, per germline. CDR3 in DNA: TGCGCCAGCAGCTTGGTACAGAACTATGGCTACACCTTC. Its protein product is CASSLVQNYGYTF.

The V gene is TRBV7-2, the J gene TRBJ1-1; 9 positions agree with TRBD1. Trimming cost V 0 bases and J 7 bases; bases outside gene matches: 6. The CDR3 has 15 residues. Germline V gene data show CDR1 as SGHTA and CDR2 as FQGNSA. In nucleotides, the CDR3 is TGTGCCAGCAGCTTAGCGCTGACAGGGGGGAGTGAAGCTTTCTTT. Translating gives CASSLALTGGSEAFF.

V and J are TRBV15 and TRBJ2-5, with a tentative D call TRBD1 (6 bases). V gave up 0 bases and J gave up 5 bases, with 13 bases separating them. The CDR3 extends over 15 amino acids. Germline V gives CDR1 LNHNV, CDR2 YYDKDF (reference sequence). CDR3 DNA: TGTGCCACCAGCAGAGATCGAGAGGGGGAGGAGACCCAGTACTTC. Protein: CATSRDREGEETQYF.

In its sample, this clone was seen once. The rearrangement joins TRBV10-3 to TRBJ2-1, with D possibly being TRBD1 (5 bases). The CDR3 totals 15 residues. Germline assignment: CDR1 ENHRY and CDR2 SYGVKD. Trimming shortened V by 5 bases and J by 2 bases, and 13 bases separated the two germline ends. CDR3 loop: CAISIDSNPYNEQFF. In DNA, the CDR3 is TGTGCCATCAGTATCGACAGTAACCCCTACAATGAGCAGTTCTTC.

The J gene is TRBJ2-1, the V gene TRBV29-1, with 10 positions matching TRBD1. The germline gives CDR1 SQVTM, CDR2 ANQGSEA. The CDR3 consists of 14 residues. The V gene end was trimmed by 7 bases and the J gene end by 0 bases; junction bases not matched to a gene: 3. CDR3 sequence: CSEGTGDSYNEQFF. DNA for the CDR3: TGCAGCGAGGGGACAGGGGACTCCTACAATGAGCAGTTCTTC.

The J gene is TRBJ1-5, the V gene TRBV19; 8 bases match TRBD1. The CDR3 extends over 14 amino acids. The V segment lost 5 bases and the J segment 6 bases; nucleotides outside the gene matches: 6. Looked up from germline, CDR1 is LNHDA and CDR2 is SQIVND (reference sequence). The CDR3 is CASSQGALGQPQHF. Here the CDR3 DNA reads TGTGCCAGTAGTCAGGGGGCGTTAGGTCAGCCCCAGCATTTT.

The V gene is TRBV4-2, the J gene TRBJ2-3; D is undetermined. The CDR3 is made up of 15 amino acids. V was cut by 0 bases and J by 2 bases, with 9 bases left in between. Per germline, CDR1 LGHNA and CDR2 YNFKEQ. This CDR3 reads CASSQEVQATDTQYF. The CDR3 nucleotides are TGTGCCAGCAGCCAAGAAGTTCAGGCCACAGATACGCAGTATTTT.

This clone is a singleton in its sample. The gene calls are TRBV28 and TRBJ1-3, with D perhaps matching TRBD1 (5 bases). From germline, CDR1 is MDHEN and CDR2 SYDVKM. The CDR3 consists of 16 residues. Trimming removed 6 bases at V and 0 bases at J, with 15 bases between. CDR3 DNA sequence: TGTGCCAGCAGAGGCCACAGGTTCGACTCTGGAAACACCATATATTTT. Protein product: CASRGHRFDSGNTIYF.

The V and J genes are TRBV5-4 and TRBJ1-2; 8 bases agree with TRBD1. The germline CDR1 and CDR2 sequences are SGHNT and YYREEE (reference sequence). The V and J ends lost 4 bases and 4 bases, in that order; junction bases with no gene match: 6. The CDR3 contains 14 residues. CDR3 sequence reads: CASSDLDRVYGYTF. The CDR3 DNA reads TGTGCCAGCAGCGATCTGGACAGGGTCTATGGCTACACCTTC.